This TCR beta chain was captured by sequencing in a study of T cells in tumors after PD-1 blockade. About the research overall: Prior checkpoint blockade, systemic immunosuppressant use, or anti-cancer therapy within 4 weeks excluded patients.

Using immunoSEQ multiplex PCR, the repertoire was profiled, and TCRdb retains in-frame clones only, with some absent. The repertoire has approximately 20,000 clones, about 84% of them found once; the top ten carry 25% to 30%. V shed 0 bases and J shed 4 bases, with 9 bases lying between them. The CDR3 has 14 residues. Germline-derived CDR1 and CDR2 are ENHRY and SYGVKD. This rearrangement joins TRBV10-3 to TRBJ1-1; D not certain. The TCR was taken from a human donor with advanced basal cell or squamous cell carcinoma (not recorded which). Sequenced material: PBMCs, taken after anti-PD-1 therapy. CDR3 amino acids: CAISESGGITEAFF. The CDR3, as DNA: TGTGCCATCAGTGAGTCGGGCGGAATCACTGAAGCTTTCTTT.